The T cell receptor (beta chain) under discussion was sequenced for a study of radiotherapy plus CTLA-4 blockade in lung cancer. This clone has a handful of counts. As yet, its antigen is unknown. Whole-study findings and limits: Radiotherapy plus ipilimumab was followed by expansion in blood of tumor-derived TCR clones.

Generated by immunoSEQ multiplex PCR, the TCRdb table keeps only in-frame clones and is missing some. The sample has around 120,000 clones, 78% seen once. This CDR3 has 16 amino acids. Trimming took 6 bases from V and 5 from J; bases not matched to a gene: 11. Germline lookup yields CDR1 MNHEY and CDR2 SMNVEV (reference sequence). Here the sequenced sample was peripheral blood, taken from a patient treated with radiotherapy plus ipilimumab. The gene calls are TRBV27 and TRBJ1-4; the match to TRBD1 covers 8 bases. This clonotype was obtained from a human donor with non-small cell lung cancer who had a partial response to radiotherapy plus ipilimumab. The CDR3 DNA reads TGTGCCAGCAGATCAACCCGCGGGACAGGCAATGAAAAACTGTTTTTT. This gives the protein CASRSTRGTGNEKLFF.